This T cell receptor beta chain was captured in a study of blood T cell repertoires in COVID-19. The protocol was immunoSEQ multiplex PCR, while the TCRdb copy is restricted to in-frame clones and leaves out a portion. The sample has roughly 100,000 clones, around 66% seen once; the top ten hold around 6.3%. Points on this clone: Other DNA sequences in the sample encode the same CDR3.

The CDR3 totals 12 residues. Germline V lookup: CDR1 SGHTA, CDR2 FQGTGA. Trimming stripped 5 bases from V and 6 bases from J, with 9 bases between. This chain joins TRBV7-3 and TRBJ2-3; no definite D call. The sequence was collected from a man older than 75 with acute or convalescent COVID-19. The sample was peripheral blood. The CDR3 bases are TGTGCCAGCAGCCTGACCAGGGATACGCAGTATTTT. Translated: CASSLTRDTQYF.